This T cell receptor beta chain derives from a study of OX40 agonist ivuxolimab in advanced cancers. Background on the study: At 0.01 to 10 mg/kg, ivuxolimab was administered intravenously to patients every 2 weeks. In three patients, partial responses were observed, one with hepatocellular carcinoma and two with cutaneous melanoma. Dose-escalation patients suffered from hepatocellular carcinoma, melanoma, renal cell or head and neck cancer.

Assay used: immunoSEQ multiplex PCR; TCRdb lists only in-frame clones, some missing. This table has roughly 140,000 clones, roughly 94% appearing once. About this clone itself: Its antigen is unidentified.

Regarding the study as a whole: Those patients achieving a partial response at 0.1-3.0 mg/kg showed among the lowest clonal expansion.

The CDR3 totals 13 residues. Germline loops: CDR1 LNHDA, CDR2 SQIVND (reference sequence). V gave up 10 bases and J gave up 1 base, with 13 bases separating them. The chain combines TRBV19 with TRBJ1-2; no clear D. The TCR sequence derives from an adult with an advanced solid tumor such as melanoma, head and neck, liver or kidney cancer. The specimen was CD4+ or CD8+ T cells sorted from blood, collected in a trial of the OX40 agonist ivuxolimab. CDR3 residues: CATHPAGNYGYTF. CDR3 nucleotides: TGTGCCACCCATCCGGCCGGTAACTATGGCTACACCTTC.